Listed below are T cell receptor beta chains from one sample, sequenced in a study of beta chain features in type 1 diabetes. TCRdb's table, derived via immunoSEQ multiplex PCR, lists solely in-frame clones and lacks some. The profile shows about 240,000 clones, 25% to 30% of them singletons. Material: central memory CD4+ T cells from blood. Receptor source: a man aged 25 to 40 in good health. The CDR3 runs from the conserved cysteine through the conserved F or W. The order of the fields is clone size, J gene, D gene, V gene, CDR3 protein, CDR3 DNA. D genes are given only for firm matches. Not every row has a clone size; where given, it reads once, few, many or a size class.

abundance: few
j_gene: TRBJ2-3
d_gene: -
v_gene: TRBV7-2
CDR3aa: CASSFRGAGLSTDTQYF
CDR3nt: TGTGCCAGCAGCTTTCGGGGAGCGGGCCTGAGCACAGATACGCAGTATTTT

abundance: few
j_gene: TRBJ1-4
d_gene: -
v_gene: TRBV18
CDR3aa: CASSPGIGGEEKLFF
CDR3nt: TGTGCCAGCTCACCAGGGATCGGGGGAGAAGAAAAACTGTTTTTT

abundance: -
j_gene: TRBJ2-6
d_gene: TRBD2
v_gene: TRBV4-1
CDR3aa: CASSQDPAGWESGANVLTF
CDR3nt: TGCGCCAGCAGCCAAGACCCAGCGGGGTGGGAGTCTGGGGCCAACGTCCTGACTTTC

abundance: few
j_gene: TRBJ1-1
d_gene: -
v_gene: TRBV18
CDR3aa: CASSRANTEAFF
CDR3nt: TGTGCCAGCTCTAGGGCTAACACTGAAGCTTTCTTT

abundance: -
j_gene: TRBJ2-4
d_gene: -
v_gene: TRBV9
CDR3aa: CASSVGPSGRDLQNIQYF
CDR3nt: TGTGCCAGCAGCGTAGGGCCATCAGGAAGGGACTTGCAAAACATTCAGTACTTC

abundance: few
j_gene: TRBJ2-5
d_gene: TRBD1
v_gene: TRBV10-1
CDR3aa: CASSDRTGGMETQYF
CDR3nt: TGCGCCAGCAGTGACAGGACAGGGGGAATGGAGACCCAGTACTTC

abundance: few
j_gene: TRBJ2-7
d_gene: -
v_gene: TRBV18
CDR3aa: CASSPPSRGEQYF
CDR3nt: TGTGCCAGCTCACCACCGAGCCGGGGAGAGCAGTACTTC

abundance: -
j_gene: TRBJ2-3
d_gene: TRBD2
v_gene: TRBV6-6
CDR3aa: CASSYRTSGTDTQYF
CDR3nt: TGTGCCAGCAGTTACAGGACTAGCGGCACAGATACGCAGTATTTT

abundance: few
j_gene: TRBJ1-1
d_gene: -
v_gene: TRBV20-1
CDR3aa: CSASLPGEAFF
CDR3nt: TGCAGTGCTAGTCTGCCAGGAGAAGCTTTCTTT

abundance: -
j_gene: TRBJ1-1
d_gene: -
v_gene: TRBV6-5
CDR3aa: CASRLTGMNTEAFF
CDR3nt: TGTGCCAGCAGACTCACGGGGATGAACACTGAAGCTTTCTTT

abundance: -
j_gene: TRBJ2-5
d_gene: -
v_gene: TRBV9
CDR3aa: CASSPRLSPAQYF
CDR3nt: TGTGCCAGCAGCCCCAGACTAAGCCCGGCCCAGTACTTC

abundance: -
j_gene: TRBJ2-1
d_gene: -
v_gene: TRBV4-1
CDR3aa: CASSLRRQDNYNEQFF
CDR3nt: TGCGCCAGCAGCCTACGGCGACAGGATAACTACAATGAGCAGTTCTTC